This entry lists 27 T cell receptor beta chains sequenced from one sample in a study of cytomegalovirus exposure and HLA in healthy donors. 13 Jbeta primers and 60 Vbeta primers were used for the PCR. Profiled with immunoSEQ multiplex PCR; TCRdb holds only in-frame clones, not every one. This sample has roughly 120,000 clones, with 80% found just once. Sequencing was performed on PBMCs. These receptors were collected from a female donor in good health and CMV-seropositive.

The CDR3 reads CATSTSGGFLTTGELFF. The CDR3 DNA reads as TGTGCCACCTCGACTAGCGGGGGGTTCCTCACCACCGGGGAGCTGTTTTTT. The V and J genes are TRBV2 and TRBJ2-2; 13 positions agree with TRBD2. The length of the CDR3 is 17 residues. The germline V gene encodes CDR1 SNHLY and CDR2 FYNNEI. Losses at the gene ends were 10 bases for V and 4 bases for J; bases not matched to a gene: 12. Full variable domain (outside the CDR3, taken from reference TRBV2 and TRBJ2-2): EPEVTQTPSHQVTQMGQEVILRCVPISNHLYFYWYRQILGQKVEFLVSFYNNEISEKSEIFDDQFSVERPDGSNFTLKIRSTKLEDSAMYFCATSTSGGFLTTGELFFGEGSRLTVL.

The V gene is TRBV4-1, the J gene TRBJ2-7; 7 nucleotides agree with TRBD2. CDR3 size: 16 residues. V was clipped by 0 bases and J by 1 base; unmatched bases: 6. In germline, CDR1 is MGHRA, CDR2 YSYEKL. This chain's CDR3 is CASSQDQRGGSYEQYF. In nucleotides, the CDR3 is TGCGCCAGCAGCCAAGATCAGCGGGGAGGATCCTACGAGCAGTACTTC.

The chain has TRBV7-3 and TRBJ2-3; a weak D match, TRBD2 (7 bases). From germline, CDR1 is SGHTA and CDR2 FQGTGA. V shed 2 bases and J shed 6 bases, with 15 bases lying between them. The CDR3 contains 15 residues. The CDR3 region is CASSLDRGAGDTQYF. The CDR3 bases are TGTGCCAGCAGCTTAGACCGGGGGGCGGGGGATACGCAGTATTTT.

The rearrangement links TRBV29-1 to TRBJ1-1; 7 bases map to TRBD1. With 1 base clipped from V and 5 bases from J, the junction kept 4 bases outside the gene matches. The germline V gene has CDR1 SQVTM and CDR2 ANQGSEA. The CDR3 sequence is 13 residues long. The CDR3 reads CSVEGQGRTEAFF. Here the CDR3 DNA reads TGCAGCGTTGAAGGACAGGGACGAACTGAAGCTTTCTTT.

This clone showed up just a few times. This chain connects TRBV7-9 to TRBJ1-2, with 9 bases aligning to TRBD1. The germline V gene has CDR1 SEHNR and CDR2 FQNEAQ (reference sequence). Losses at the gene ends were 3 bases for V and 2 bases for J; bases not matched to a gene: 4. The CDR3 runs 15 residues. The CDR3 coding sequence is TGTGCCAGCAGCTTTACAGGGGGCGGGAACTATGGCTACACCTTC. It specifies CASSFTGGGNYGYTF.

V and J are TRBV19 and TRBJ1-1, with D unclear. V lost 7 bases and J lost 7, with 16 bases in between. Germline values: CDR1 LNHDA, CDR2 SQIVND (reference sequence). The CDR3 has 13 residues. The CDR3 here is CASTRTGGFEAFF. DNA for the CDR3: TGTGCCAGTACCCGGACTGGAGGCTTTGAAGCTTTCTTT.

The J gene is TRBJ2-2, the V gene TRBV30, with a weak D call TRBD2 (6 bases). CDR1 GTSNPN and CDR2 SVGIG come from the germline V gene (reference sequence). The CDR3 consists of 13 residues. V was cut by 3 bases and J by 5 bases, with 10 bases left in between. The CDR3 DNA reads TGTGCCTGGAGGGGGGGTGGGACCGGGGAGCTGTTTTTT. Protein: CAWRGGGTGELFF.

The chain combines TRBV19 with TRBJ2-7; 8 nucleotides align to TRBD1. There are 14 residues in the CDR3. V dropped 4 bases and J dropped 2; count of bases not matched to a gene: 4. Germline loops: CDR1 LNHDA, CDR2 SQIVND (reference sequence). The CDR3 region has the DNA TGTGCCAGTAGTACAGGGGGCACAACCTACGAGCAGTACTTC. This codes for CASSTGGTTYEQYF.

The chain has TRBV27 and TRBJ2-1, with 8 bases fitting TRBD2. Germline CDR1 is MNHEY and CDR2 is SMNVEV (reference sequence). This CDR3 contains 15 residues. The V segment lost 2 bases and the J segment 8 bases; nucleotides outside the gene matches: 8. CDR3 residues: CASSLRRGASYEQFF. The CDR3 DNA follows: TGTGCCAGCAGTTTAAGGCGGGGGGCCTCGTATGAGCAGTTCTTC.

This clone has a handful of counts. This chain connects TRBV4-3 to TRBJ1-4, with D tentatively TRBD1 (5 bases). V was shortened by 0 bases and J by 6 bases, with 5 bases between the two germline ends. The CDR3 has 13 amino acids. CDR1 is LGHNA and CDR2 is YSLEER in the germline V gene. In nucleotides, the CDR3 is TGCGCCAGCAGCCAAGACAGGGATGAAAAACTGTTTTTT. Its protein is CASSQDRDEKLFF.

The chain is built from TRBV21-1 and TRBJ1-5. TRBV21-1 is deemed a pseudogene. The length of the CDR3 is 15 residues. The CDR3 protein is CASSKVGSRGGPQHF. CDR3 DNA sequence: TGTGCCAGCAGCAAAGTCGGGTCGAGGGGGGGGCCCCAGCATTTT.

The CDR3 loop is CASSSTAVGNTIYF. The CDR3 nucleotides are TGCGCCAGCAGCTCAACAGCCGTTGGAAACACCATATATTTT. The chain joins TRBV5-1 to TRBJ1-3, with unresolved D. The CDR3 has 14 residues. CDR1 is SGHRS, CDR2 YFSETQ, per germline. The V end was cut by 3 bases, the J end by 3 bases, with 10 bases between.

The rearrangement uses TRBV5-4 and TRBJ2-7, with D possibly TRBD2 on 6 matching bases. Trimming pared 6 bases from V and 1 base from J, leaving 11 bases between. Germline loops: CDR1 SGHNT, CDR2 YYREEE (reference sequence). This CDR3 comprises 13 residues. In nucleotides, the CDR3 is TGTGCCAGCAAAGAGGGGACTTCCTACGAGCAGTACTTC. Translating it yields CASKEGTSYEQYF.

V and J are TRBV1 and TRBJ2-4; TRBD2, the table's D call, was not compared with the DNA. TRBV1 is noted as a pseudogene. The CDR3 consists of 15 residues. The DNA of the CDR3 is TGCACCAGCAGTGAAAATAGCGGGGGGATTAACATTCAGTACTTC. Protein: CTSSENSGGINIQYF.

The V and J genes are TRBV9 and TRBJ2-3; D possibly corresponds to TRBD1 (6 bases). Germline V gene lookup returns CDR1 SGDLS and CDR2 YYNGEE. Trimming removed 3 bases at V and 2 bases at J, with 13 bases between. This CDR3 is built from 15 residues. The CDR3 is CASSGGQSFTDTQYF. The CDR3 coding sequence is TGTGCCAGCAGCGGCGGACAGAGCTTCACAGATACGCAGTATTTT.

This clone was seen just once. This chain links TRBV19 with TRBJ2-2; the D is unclear. V dropped 5 bases and J dropped 0 bases, with 13 bases sitting between them. Germline V gives CDR1 LNHDA, CDR2 SQIVND (reference sequence). The CDR3 contains 16 residues. The CDR3, as DNA: TGTGCCAGTAGTCGGGTTGGTAGATCGAACACCGGGGAGCTGTTTTTT. This codes for CASSRVGRSNTGELFF. The full variable domain, with the rest looked up from reference TRBV19 and TRBJ2-2, is DGGITQSPKYLFRKEGQNVTLSCEQNLNHDAMYWYRQDPGQGLRLIYYSQIVNDFQKGDIAEGYSVSREKKESFPLTVTSAQKNPTAFYLCASSRVGRSNTGELFFGEGSRLTVL.

The rearrangement uses TRBV29-1 and TRBJ2-7; 7 bases align to TRBD1. Germline V gives CDR1 SQVTM, CDR2 ANQGSEA. This CDR3 is built from 13 residues. V trimming: 4 bases; J trimming: 4 bases; junction bases outside the gene matches: 7. CDR3 DNA: TGCAGCGTTGGGACAGGATCTAGTTACGAGCAGTACTTC. It encodes CSVGTGSSYEQYF.

This clone is a singleton in its sample. The rearrangement uses TRBV30 and TRBJ1-5; D ambiguous. Germline CDR1 is GTSNPN and CDR2 is SVGIG (reference sequence). CDR3 length: 13 amino acids. The V end lost 0 bases, the J end lost 5 bases, and 8 bases lay between the germline ends. CDR3 nucleotide sequence: TGTGCCTGGAGTGTAGCCGGGGATCAGCCCCAGCATTTT. It translates to CAWSVAGDQPQHF.

This rearrangement joins TRBV5-1 to TRBJ1-3; 8 positions match TRBD1. Germline-derived CDR1 and CDR2 are SGHRS and YFSETQ. The V gene end was trimmed by 4 bases and the J gene end by 0 bases; junction bases not matched to a gene: 6. The CDR3 loop spans 16 amino acids. As DNA, the CDR3 is TGCGCCAGCAGCCGGGACAGGATGAACTCTGGAAACACCATATATTTT. As protein: CASSRDRMNSGNTIYF.

This clone is a singleton in its sample. The CDR3 loop is CASSLLAVNTGELFF. DNA for the CDR3: TGTGCCAGCAGCTTACTAGCGGTGAACACCGGGGAGCTGTTTTTT. V and J are TRBV11-1 and TRBJ2-2; 7 bases are a match to TRBD2. The CDR3 loop spans 15 amino acids. Trimming took 2 bases from V and 1 from J; bases not matched to a gene: 1. Germline V lookup: CDR1 SGHAT, CDR2 FQDESV (reference sequence).

V and J are TRBV18 and TRBJ2-5; D remains ambiguous. The J call may not be correct, given that the DNA end is closer to TRBJ2-7. The CDR3 has 14 residues. Germline CDR1 KGHSH, CDR2 LQKENI. The CDR3 DNA is TGTGCCAGCTCACCAGAACCGCGCCTGAACGAGCAGTACTTC. Translation gives CASSPEPRLNEQYF.

This clone was counted a single time. V is TRBV28 and J is TRBJ1-1; D is possibly TRBD1 (6 bases). CDR3 length: 13 amino acids. Between the trimmed V and J ends, which lost 5 bases and 11 bases, there was a span of 18 bases. CDR1 MDHEN and CDR2 SYDVKM come from the germline V gene. The CDR3: CASSNQWGQGAFF. The CDR3 coding sequence is TGTGCCAGCAGTAATCAATGGGGTCAGGGGGCTTTCTTT.

This rearrangement joins TRBV7-2 to TRBJ2-7, with a possible D match to TRBD1 (5 bases). Deletions cut 5 bases from V and 3 bases from J, with 8 bases between. CDR3 length: 12 residues. The germline gives CDR1 SGHTA, CDR2 FQGNSA. CDR3 amino acids: CASSMDNYEQYF. The DNA for the CDR3 is TGTGCCAGCAGCATGGACAACTACGAGCAGTACTTC.

This clone came up once. The chain has TRBV7-9 and TRBJ2-5; D gene unclear. The CDR3 is 12 amino acids. Germline CDR1 reads SEHNR; CDR2 reads FQNEAQ (reference sequence). Trimming pared 4 bases from V and 4 bases from J, leaving 7 bases between. The CDR3 is CASSSAGETQYF. Written as DNA, the CDR3 is TGTGCCAGCAGCTCAGCCGGAGAGACCCAGTACTTC.

This clone has more than one count but fewer than ten. J is TRBJ2-7 and V is TRBV2; 8 bases map to TRBD1. This CDR3 region has 14 residues. Trimming took 4 bases from V and 2 from J; bases not matched to a gene: 4. Germline lookup yields CDR1 SNHLY and CDR2 FYNNEI. CDR3 in DNA: TGTGCCAGCAGTGGACAGGGGCCAACCTACGAGCAGTACTTC. Its translation: CASSGQGPTYEQYF.

The genes are TRBV2 and TRBJ1-2; 8 bases map to TRBD1. The ends lost 7 bases at V and 5 bases at J; junction bases unmatched: 6. CDR1 SNHLY and CDR2 FYNNEI come from the germline V gene. The CDR3 sequence is 13 residues long. CDR3 protein: CASTDRDRYGYTF. DNA of the CDR3: TGTGCCAGCACCGACCGGGACAGGTATGGCTACACCTTC.

The rearrangement links TRBV7-6 to TRBJ1-3; D not resolved. The germline V gene has CDR1 SGHVS and CDR2 FNYEAQ. This CDR3 spans 14 amino acids. V lost 2 bases and J lost 1, with 6 bases in between. The CDR3 region has the DNA TGTGCCAGCAGCTTAAGCGCATCTGGAAACACCATATATTTT. It encodes CASSLSASGNTIYF.